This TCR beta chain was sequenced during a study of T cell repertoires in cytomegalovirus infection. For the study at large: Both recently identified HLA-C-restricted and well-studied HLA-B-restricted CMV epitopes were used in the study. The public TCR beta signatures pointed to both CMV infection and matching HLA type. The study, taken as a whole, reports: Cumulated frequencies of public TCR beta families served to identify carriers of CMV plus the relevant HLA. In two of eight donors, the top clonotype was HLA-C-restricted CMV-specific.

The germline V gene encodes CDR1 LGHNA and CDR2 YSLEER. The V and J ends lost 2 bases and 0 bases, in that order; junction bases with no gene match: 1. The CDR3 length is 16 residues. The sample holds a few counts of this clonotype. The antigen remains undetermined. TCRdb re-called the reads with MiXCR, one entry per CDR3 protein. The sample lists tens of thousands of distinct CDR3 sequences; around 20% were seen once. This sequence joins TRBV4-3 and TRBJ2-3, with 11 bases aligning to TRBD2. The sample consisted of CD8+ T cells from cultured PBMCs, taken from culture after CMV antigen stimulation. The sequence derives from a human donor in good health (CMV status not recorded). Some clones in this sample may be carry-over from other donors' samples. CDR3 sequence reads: CASSQLAGGSTDTQYF. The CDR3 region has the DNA TGCGCCAGCAGCCAACTAGCGGGGGGAAGCACAGATACGCAGTATTTT.